This entry lists 19 T cell receptor beta chains sequenced from one sample in a study of T cells in Graves' hyperthyroidism and ophthalmopathy. There were TCR beta CDR3 regions amplified from RNA transcripts. An initial round of RT-PCR targeting the TCR CDR3 relied on the HTBI primer set. TCRdb re-analysed the multiplex PCR reads in MiXCR, keeping a single row per CDR3 protein. Of some 500,000 distinct CDR3 sequences in the sample, approximately 16% were seen once. Sequencing input: blood. All receptors come from a woman in her thirties with Graves' ophthalmopathy.

The chain carries TRBV20-1 and TRBJ2-2; 11 nucleotides agree with TRBD2. CDR3 length equals 20 residues. In germline, CDR1 is DFQATT, CDR2 SNEGSKA (reference sequence). Trimming at V came to 3 bases and at J to 0 bases, leaving 15 bases not matched to a gene. The CDR3 reads CSASGSFGLAGAPNTGELFF. CDR3 bases: TGCAGTGCTAGCGGATCCTTTGGACTAGCGGGCGCCCCGAACACCGGGGAGCTGTTTTTT.

The genes are TRBV20-1 and TRBJ2-2; D gene uncertain. This CDR3 region has 13 residues. The germline gives CDR1 DFQATT, CDR2 SNEGSKA (reference sequence). Trimming took 1 base from V and 4 from J, leaving 7 bases between them. CDR3 nucleotides: TGCAGTGCTAGAGGGGCGCGCACCGGGGAGCTGTTTTTT. The encoded protein is CSARGARTGELFF.

In this sample, this clonotype turned up many times. An end of the junction does not agree with germline; a read error may underlie this. The chain is built from TRBV28 and TRBJ2-7; 11 positions agree with TRBD2. Germline V gene sequence: CDR1 MDHEN, CDR2 SYDVKM. The CDR3 contains 15 residues. The CDR3: CASSLPGLAARESHF. CDR3 bases: TGTGCCAGCAGTTTGCCGGGACTAGCGGCTAGGGAGAGTCACTTC.

This clonotype came up a few times. The chain employs TRBV12-3 or TRBV12-4 and TRBJ1-1; D possibly corresponds to TRBD1 (5 bases). V was shortened by 6 bases and J by 4 bases, with 15 bases between the two germline ends. There are 14 residues in the CDR3. The CDR3 sequence: CASRNRERGTEAFF. CDR3 nucleotides: TGTGCCAGCAGGAACCGGGAGAGGGGCACTGAAGCTTTCTTT.

The rearrangement joins TRBV10-3 to TRBJ1-1; D is possibly TRBD1 (5 bases). Germline V lookup: CDR1 ENHRY, CDR2 SYGVKD. This CDR3 region has 17 residues. V was pared by 0 bases and J by 5 bases, with 19 bases between. The CDR3 DNA follows: TGTGCCATCAGTGAGTCGGAACTGGGACCGTTGGAAACTGAAGCTTTCTTT. Its protein is CAISESELGPLETEAFF.

The V gene is TRBV5-1, the J gene TRBJ2-3; 10 bases map to TRBD2. The germline V gene encodes CDR1 SGHRS and CDR2 YFSETQ. V dropped 0 bases and J dropped 4; count of bases not matched to a gene: 8. This CDR3 spans 17 amino acids. The CDR3 coding sequence is TGCGCCAGCAGCTTGGTATCTAGCGGGAGAACAGCAGATACGCAGTATTTT. Its protein is CASSLVSSGRTADTQYF.

This clonotype was found many times. The V and J genes are TRBV6-1 and TRBJ1-4, with D unclear. V lost 4 bases and J lost 2, with 14 bases in between. The CDR3 runs 16 residues. The V gene's germline CDR1 is MNHNS and CDR2 SASEGT. The CDR3 bases are TGTGCCAGCAGTGGTGGTTGGTGGCGGACTAATGAAAAACTGTTTTTT. Its translation is CASSGGWWRTNEKLFF.

This clonotype was found many times. V is TRBV7-9 and J is TRBJ2-7, with D tentatively TRBD1 (6 bases). Trimming left V 5 bases short and J 4 bases short, with 12 bases between. The germline CDR1 and CDR2 sequences are SEHNR and FQNEAQ (reference sequence). The CDR3 is made up of 13 amino acids. The CDR3 region has the DNA TGTGCCAGCAGCCCTAGGGGGAGATACGAGCAGTACTTC. This encodes CASSPRGRYEQYF. The variable domain in full, completed from reference TRBV7-9 and TRBJ2-7, reads DTGVSQNPRHKITKRGQNVTFRCDPISEHNRLYWYRQTLGQGPEFLTYFQNEAQLEKSRLLSDRFSAERPKGSFSTLEIQRTEQGDSAMYLCASSPRGRYEQYFGPGTRLTVT.

This sequence joins TRBV29-1 and TRBJ1-1, with no clear D. V was shortened by 1 base and J by 5 bases, with 8 bases between the two germline ends. The CDR3 extends over 12 amino acids. Germline CDR1 is SQVTM and CDR2 is ANQGSEA. CDR3 DNA sequence: TGCAGCGTTGAAGTTAGTGAGACTGAAGCTTTCTTT. As protein: CSVEVSETEAFF.

This rearrangement joins TRBV20-1 to TRBJ2-2; possible D gene TRBD2, 5 bases. Germline lookup yields CDR1 DFQATT and CDR2 SNEGSKA (reference sequence). The CDR3 length is 13 residues. V dropped 5 bases and J dropped 3 bases, with 10 bases sitting between them. The CDR3 protein is CSAPRGDTGELFF. CDR3 sequence (DNA): TGCAGTGCTCCCCGGGGAGACACCGGGGAGCTGTTTTTT.

This clonotype was picked up many times. The chain joins TRBV4-1 to TRBJ2-2; a possible D gene is TRBD1 (6 bases). V shed 1 base and J shed 8 bases, with 11 bases lying between them. The CDR3 consists of 14 residues. Per the germline V gene, CDR1 is MGHRA and CDR2 is YSYEKL. The CDR3 reads CASSQVGTRGELFF. As DNA, the CDR3 is TGCGCCAGCAGCCAAGTCGGGACAAGAGGGGAGCTGTTTTTT.

This clonotype was picked up one time. This chain uses TRBV5-1 with TRBJ2-7; 8 bases match TRBD2. CDR1 SGHRS and CDR2 YFSETQ come from the germline V gene. V gave up 3 bases and J gave up 2 bases; unmatched junction bases: 7. The CDR3 consists of 15 residues. The CDR3 nucleotides are TGCGCCAGCAGCTGGGGACTAGAAGGGGCCTACGAGCAGTACTTC. This sequence encodes CASSWGLEGAYEQYF.

This clonotype was detected ten times or more. The rearrangement uses TRBV20-1 and TRBJ2-1; 16 bases fit TRBD2. Germline V gene lookup returns CDR1 DFQATT and CDR2 SNEGSKA (reference sequence). The CDR3 contains 16 residues. V lost 6 bases to trimming and J lost 2 bases; unmatched junction nucleotides: 4. The CDR3 DNA sequence: TGCAGTGCCGGGACTAGCGGGAGGGCCACCTACAATGAGCAGTTCTTC. This gives the protein CSAGTSGRATYNEQFF.

This clonotype was seen only a few times. V gene TRBV14 combines with J gene TRBJ2-2; D may correspond to TRBD1 or TRBD2 (5 bases each). The CDR3 loop spans 16 amino acids. Trimming shortened V by 4 bases and J by 9 bases, and 21 bases separated the two germline ends. Germline-derived CDR1 and CDR2 are SGHDN and FVKESK. The CDR3 nucleotides are TGTGCCAGCAGCCCGGAAGGGACCCGGCTCAGGTGGGAGCTGTTTTTT. The encoded protein is CASSPEGTRLRWELFF. Combining the CDR3 with reference TRBV14 and TRBJ2-2 gives the whole variable domain EAGVTQFPSHSVIEKGQTVTLRCDPISGHDNLYWYRRVMGKEIKFLLHFVKESKQDESGMPNNRFLAERTGGTYSTLKVQPAELEDSGVYFCASSPEGTRLRWELFFGEGSRLTVL.

As for this clonotype: The junction and the germline gene differ at one end; a read error may be behind it. The rearrangement uses TRBV27 and TRBJ2-3, with D unresolved. CDR3 length: 13 amino acids. Germline-derived CDR1 and CDR2 are MNHEY and SMNVEV (reference sequence). In DNA, the CDR3 is TGTACCAGCAGTTACATTCTCACAGATACGCAGTATTTT. Protein product: CTSSYILTDTQYF.

The chain recombines TRBV25-1 with TRBJ2-1, with D hard to call. From germline, CDR1 is MGHDK and CDR2 SYGVNS. The length of the CDR3 is 14 residues. V dropped 2 bases and J dropped 8 bases, with 13 bases sitting between them. The CDR3 DNA reads as TGTGCCAGCAGTGAAATATCGGGCGTGGATGAGCAGTTCTTC. Translating gives CASSEISGVDEQFF.

This clonotype was found many times. This chain links TRBV15 with TRBJ1-2; D is undetermined. Per the germline V gene, CDR1 is LNHNV and CDR2 is YYDKDF (reference sequence). The CDR3 loop spans 17 amino acids. Trimming cost V 0 bases and J 0 bases, with 14 bases left between them. The CDR3 is CATSRDLTGKANYGYTF. DNA of the CDR3: TGTGCCACCAGCAGAGATCTTACGGGGAAAGCTAACTATGGCTACACCTTC.

This clonotype was found a few times. The chain employs TRBV20-1 and TRBJ1-1, with a tentative D call TRBD1 (6 bases). Per the germline V gene, CDR1 is DFQATT and CDR2 is SNEGSKA (reference sequence). This CDR3 has 13 residues. V lost 1 base to trimming and J lost 3 bases, with 9 bases between them. Here the CDR3 DNA reads TGCAGTGCTAGAGTCAGGGGTTACACTGAAGCTTTCTTT. Translating it yields CSARVRGYTEAFF.

In this sample, this clonotype turned up many times. This chain uses TRBV28 with TRBJ2-7; D is possibly TRBD1 or TRBD2 (5 bases each). CDR1 is MDHEN and CDR2 is SYDVKM in the germline V gene. V was clipped by 5 bases and J by 2 bases, with 13 bases between them. The CDR3 totals 14 residues. CDR3 protein: CASSPGTDPYEQYF. CDR3 coding DNA: TGTGCCAGCAGTCCCGGGACGGATCCCTACGAGCAGTACTTC.